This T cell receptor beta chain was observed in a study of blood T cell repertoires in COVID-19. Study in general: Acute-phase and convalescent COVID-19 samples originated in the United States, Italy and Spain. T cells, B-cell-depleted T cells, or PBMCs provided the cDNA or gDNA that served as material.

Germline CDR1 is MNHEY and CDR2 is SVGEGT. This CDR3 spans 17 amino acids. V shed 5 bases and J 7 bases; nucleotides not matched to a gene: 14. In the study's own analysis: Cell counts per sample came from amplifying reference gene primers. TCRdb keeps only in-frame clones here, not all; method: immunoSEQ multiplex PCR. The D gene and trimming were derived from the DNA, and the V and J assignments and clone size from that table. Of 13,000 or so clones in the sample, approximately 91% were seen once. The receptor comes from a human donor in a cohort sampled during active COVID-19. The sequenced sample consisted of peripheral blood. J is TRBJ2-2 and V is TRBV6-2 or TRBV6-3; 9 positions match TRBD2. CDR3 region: CASSTPPRGGAVGELFF. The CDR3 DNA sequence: TGTGCCAGCAGTACCCCTCCTCGCGGGGGGGCAGTCGGGGAGCTGTTTTTT.